Shown below are 31 T cell receptor beta chains from a single sample sequenced in a study of blood T cell repertoires in COVID-19. Produced via immunoSEQ multiplex PCR; TCRdb's table is partial and in-frame only. In the table there are 100,000 to 150,000 clones, 70% to 90% of which are singletons. Sequencing used peripheral blood. The receptors come from a woman aged 80 or older with acute or convalescent COVID-19.

The chain employs TRBV24-1 and TRBJ1-3; D gene ambiguous. Trimming cost V 6 bases and J 2 bases, with 7 bases left between them. Germline V gives CDR1 KGHDR, CDR2 SFDVKD. The CDR3 runs to 13 residues. The CDR3 coding sequence is TGTGCCACCAGTCAACGAGCTGGAAACACCATATATTTT. This encodes CATSQRAGNTIYF.

The chain is built from TRBV7-2 and TRBJ2-5; weak D call: TRBD2 (5 bases). Looked up from germline, CDR1 is SGHTA and CDR2 is FQGNSA. The CDR3 loop spans 14 amino acids. V was cut by 1 base and J by 7 bases, with 13 bases left in between. CDR3 DNA sequence: TGTGCCAGCAGCTTAGGAACTAGTTTTCGGACCCAGTACTTC. Its translation is CASSLGTSFRTQYF.

This rearrangement joins TRBV7-8 to TRBJ1-1; D uncertain. Germline-derived CDR1 and CDR2 are SGHVS and FQNEAQ. Trimming stripped 0 bases from V and 1 base from J, with 9 bases between. The CDR3 loop spans 15 amino acids. The CDR3 DNA reads TGTGCCAGCAGCTTAGCCGGCCAGGCGAACACTGAAGCTTTCTTT. Translation gives CASSLAGQANTEAFF.

V is TRBV5-1 and J is TRBJ2-3, with 7 positions matching TRBD2. Germline V CDR1 and CDR2: SGHRS, YFSETQ. Unmatched junction bases numbered 11, after V lost 4 bases and J lost 0 bases. This CDR3 is built from 17 residues. The CDR3 sequence: CASSPSGSSGSTDTQYF. CDR3 coding DNA: TGCGCCAGCAGCCCCTCGGGGTCTAGCGGTAGCACAGATACGCAGTATTTT.

The V and J genes are TRBV3-1 (or the pseudogene TRBV3-2) and TRBJ2-3, with 8 nucleotides matching TRBD1. CDR3 length: 17 amino acids. The ends lost 1 base at V and 5 bases at J; junction bases unmatched: 11. The V gene's germline CDR1 is LGHDT and CDR2 YNNKEL (reference sequence). The chain's CDR3 is CASSQAPGQGRGDTQYF. The DNA of the CDR3 is TGTGCCAGCAGCCAAGCCCCCGGACAGGGACGAGGAGATACGCAGTATTTT.

In its sample, this clone was seen a few times. The chain is built from TRBV24-1 and TRBJ1-2; weak D call: TRBD1 (5 bases). The germline V gene encodes CDR1 KGHDR and CDR2 SFDVKD. Trimming left V 4 bases short and J 4 bases short, with 18 bases between. The CDR3 sequence is 16 residues long. CDR3 DNA: TGTGCCACCAGTGAACCACATATAACAGGATTCTATGGCTACACCTTC. It codes for CATSEPHITGFYGYTF.

The chain carries TRBV19 and TRBJ2-2, with 10 bases fitting TRBD2. Trimming took 5 bases from V and 7 from J; bases not matched to a gene: 7. Germline values: CDR1 LNHDA, CDR2 SQIVND (reference sequence). This CDR3 contains 15 residues. The CDR3 region is CASSVTSGRFGELFF. CDR3 bases: TGTGCCAGTAGTGTGACTAGCGGGCGCTTCGGGGAGCTGTTTTTT.

This CDR3 reads CASREQGGTEAFF. The CDR3 DNA follows: TGCGCCAGCAGGGAGCAGGGAGGAACTGAAGCTTTCTTT. The J gene is TRBJ1-1, the V gene TRBV5-1, with D possibly TRBD1 on 5 matching bases. Between the trimmed V and J ends, which lost 5 bases and 5 bases, there was a span of 13 bases. This CDR3 contains 13 residues. Germline CDR1 reads SGHRS; CDR2 reads YFSETQ.

The rearrangement uses TRBV27 and TRBJ2-7, with 8 bases fitting TRBD1. There are 13 residues in the CDR3. V gave up 9 bases and J gave up 0 bases; unmatched junction bases: 4. The germline V gene encodes CDR1 MNHEY and CDR2 SMNVEV (reference sequence). Written as DNA, the CDR3 is TGTGCCAGTCGGACAGGGCCCTCCTACGAGCAGTACTTC. It is translated as CASRTGPSYEQYF.

This clone was seen only once. V usage is TRBV10-1 and J usage is TRBJ2-5; no clear D gene. The length of the CDR3 is 13 residues. Trimming shortened V by 1 base and J by 8 bases, and 11 bases separated the two germline ends. In germline, CDR1 is WNHNN, CDR2 SYGVQD (reference sequence). As DNA, the CDR3 is TGCGCCAGCAGTGAGTTGGTCTCGGGTACCCAGTACTTC. Translated, it gives CASSELVSGTQYF.

This clone appeared a single time. The V gene is TRBV6-5, the J gene TRBJ2-5, with 8 bases that match TRBD2. CDR1 is MNHEY and CDR2 is SVGAGI in the germline V gene. Trimming cost V 5 bases and J 5 bases; bases outside gene matches: 7. This CDR3 is 14 amino acids long. The CDR3 loop is CASSKSGSGETQYF. In nucleotides, the CDR3 is TGTGCCAGCAGTAAAAGCGGGAGTGGGGAGACCCAGTACTTC.

The chain joins TRBV27 to TRBJ1-5; D remains ambiguous. Per the germline V gene, CDR1 is MNHEY and CDR2 is SMNVEV (reference sequence). This CDR3 has 12 amino acids. The germline V and J ends were trimmed by 4 bases and 4 bases, with 5 bases remaining between them. CDR3 sequence: CASSSHNQPQHF. CDR3 bases: TGTGCCAGCAGTTCACATAATCAGCCCCAGCATTTT.

The gene calls are TRBV6-2 or TRBV6-3 and TRBJ2-5; TRBD2 agrees at 10 bases. This CDR3 region has 14 residues. Germline values: CDR1 MNHEY, CDR2 SVGEGT. J was trimmed by 4 bases and V by 5 bases; bases with no gene match: 4. This CDR3 is CASSLTSGIETQYF. For the CDR3, the DNA is TGTGCCAGCAGTCTAACTAGCGGGATAGAGACCCAGTACTTC.

The V call is TRBV6-6, the J call TRBJ2-7; unclear D gene. Germline values: CDR1 MNHNY, CDR2 SVGAGI (reference sequence). Deletions cut 5 bases from V and 0 bases from J, with 8 bases between. This CDR3 contains 13 residues. The CDR3 sequence is CASSLLNSYEQYF. The DNA of the CDR3 is TGTGCCAGCAGTCTCCTAAACTCCTACGAGCAGTACTTC.

This chain uses TRBV7-8 with TRBJ2-4, with D unresolved. The V end was cut by 0 bases, the J end by 7 bases, with 7 bases between. The CDR3 contains 13 residues. Germline values: CDR1 SGHVS, CDR2 FQNEAQ. Here the CDR3 DNA reads TGTGCCAGCAGCTTAGCGGAGAGGAACATTCAGTACTTC. This codes for CASSLAERNIQYF.

The rearrangement joins TRBV12-3 or TRBV12-4 to TRBJ1-5, with D perhaps matching TRBD1 (6 bases). Trimming pared 4 bases from V and 6 bases from J, leaving 10 bases between. The CDR3 has 13 residues. In DNA, the CDR3 is TGTGCCAGCAGTTCAATGGGGGCTCAGCCCCAGCATTTT. Translating it yields CASSSMGAQPQHF.

This clone was observed a single time. In DNA, the CDR3 is TGCGCCAGCAGCTTGGAGGACAGTGCCTACAATGAGCAGTTCTTC. Its translation: CASSLEDSAYNEQFF. The V and J genes are TRBV5-1 and TRBJ2-1; tentatively, D is TRBD1 (6 bases). The CDR3 length is 15 residues. Trimming shortened V by 0 bases and J by 2 bases, and 9 bases separated the two germline ends. CDR1 is SGHRS, CDR2 YFSETQ, per germline.

The chain joins TRBV7-2 to TRBJ1-4; tentatively, D is TRBD1 (6 bases). Germline assignment: CDR1 SGHTA and CDR2 FQGNSA. The CDR3 runs 16 residues. Trimming removed 5 bases at V and 8 bases at J, with 21 bases between. The CDR3 nucleotides are TGTGCCAGCAGCCTGGGGGCAGTAGTGGTTTTCGAAAAACTGTTTTTT. Translation: CASSLGAVVVFEKLFF.

The chain couples TRBV27 to TRBJ2-7; TRBD2 agrees at 8 bases. Germline CDR1 reads MNHEY; CDR2 reads SMNVEV (reference sequence). The CDR3 covers 11 residues. V lost 5 bases, J lost 10 bases, and 4 bases stayed unmatched. The CDR3 bases are TGTGCCAGCAGTCAAGGGACTAGACAGTACTTC. Residues: CASSQGTRQYF.

V gene TRBV19 combines with J gene TRBJ2-7; 7 bases fit TRBD1. The length of the CDR3 is 16 residues. Per germline, CDR1 LNHDA and CDR2 SQIVND (reference sequence). Losses at the gene ends were 7 bases for V and 3 bases for J; bases not matched to a gene: 15. Here the CDR3 DNA reads TGTGCCAGTACCCAAGGAGGCGGACAGGCCAACTACGAGCAGTACTTC. Its translation: CASTQGGGQANYEQYF.

In this sample, this clone turned up once. The V gene is TRBV19, the J gene TRBJ2-7; no firm D call. Trimming stripped 4 bases from V and 1 base from J, with 8 bases between. CDR3 length: 13 amino acids. CDR1 and CDR2 from the germline V gene are LNHDA and SQIVND (reference sequence). The CDR3 bases are TGTGCCAGTAGTAAGGCGGCATCCTACGAGCAGTACTTC. Translation: CASSKAASYEQYF.

The chain recombines TRBV9 with TRBJ2-1; weak D call: TRBD1 (6 bases). Trimming left V 0 bases short and J 8 bases short, with 9 bases between. The CDR3 is 13 amino acids. The germline gives CDR1 SGDLS, CDR2 YYNGEE. The CDR3 is CASSVAGAHEQFF. CDR3 coding DNA: TGTGCCAGCAGCGTAGCAGGGGCCCATGAGCAGTTCTTC.

The rearrangement uses TRBV28 and TRBJ1-2, with D perhaps matching TRBD1 (6 bases). Trimming took 8 bases from V and 5 from J, leaving 21 bases between them. Germline V gives CDR1 MDHEN, CDR2 SYDVKM. The CDR3 extends over 15 amino acids. CDR3 nucleotide sequence: TGTGCCAGCCGACCAAGCGGGGGGCTAGGATATGGCTACACCTTC. Residues: CASRPSGGLGYGYTF.

The chain links TRBV28 to TRBJ1-5, with 9 bases that match TRBD1. V was pared by 6 bases and J by 8 bases, with 8 bases of the junction left unmatched. Germline V gives CDR1 MDHEN, CDR2 SYDVKM. The CDR3 has 14 amino acids. The CDR3 sequence is CASRGDRVLEPQHF. CDR3 in DNA: TGTGCCAGCAGAGGGGACAGGGTTTTGGAGCCCCAGCATTTT.

The CDR3 DNA is TGTGCCAGCAGTTCTGGGGCGTACTCCTACGAGCAGTACTTC. This sequence encodes CASSSGAYSYEQYF. This chain uses TRBV27 with TRBJ2-7; maybe TRBD1 (5 bases). This CDR3 is 14 amino acids long. Germline values: CDR1 MNHEY, CDR2 SMNVEV (reference sequence). Trimming took off 4 bases at V and 0 bases at J, with 10 bases between the two ends.

Here the CDR3 reads CASSLTGQNTGELFF. The CDR3 bases are TGTGCCAGCAGCTTAACGGGGCAGAACACCGGGGAGCTGTTTTTT. V and J are TRBV7-3 and TRBJ2-2, with D possibly matching TRBD1 (5 bases). Germline loops: CDR1 SGHTA, CDR2 FQGTGA. Trimming removed 0 bases at V and 1 base at J, with 6 bases between. The CDR3 extends over 15 amino acids.

CDR3 in DNA: TGTGCCTGGACAAGACAGGACAACACTGAAGCTTTCTTT. Translating it yields CAWTRQDNTEAFF. J is TRBJ1-1 and V is TRBV30; D might be TRBD1 (6 bases). V lost 4 bases and J lost 2, with 11 bases in between. CDR1 is GTSNPN and CDR2 is SVGIG in the germline V gene (reference sequence). The CDR3 loop spans 13 amino acids.

This chain joins TRBV7-9 and TRBJ1-2; 10 bases map to TRBD1. The V and J ends lost 7 bases and 4 bases, in that order; junction bases with no gene match: 9. Germline V gene sequence: CDR1 SEHNR, CDR2 FQNEAQ (reference sequence). The length of the CDR3 is 15 residues. The CDR3 loop reads CASIPPGQGFYGYTF. In DNA form, the CDR3 reads TGTGCCAGCATCCCACCGGGACAGGGGTTCTATGGCTACACCTTC.

V and J are TRBV6-2 or TRBV6-3 and TRBJ2-7, with unresolved D. The CDR3 totals 12 residues. The V end lost 1 base, the J end lost 6 bases, and 7 bases lay between the germline ends. CDR1 MNHEY and CDR2 SVGEGT come from the germline V gene. Here the CDR3 DNA reads TGTGCCAGCAGTTACTGGGCTGCCGAGCAGTACTTC. This codes for CASSYWAAEQYF.

The genes are TRBV5-1 and TRBJ2-1; 10 positions agree with TRBD1. Trimming cost V 5 bases and J 5 bases; bases outside gene matches: 7. The CDR3 has 15 residues. Germline assignment: CDR1 SGHRS and CDR2 YFSETQ. Here the CDR3 reads CASRPPGTGDNEQFF. CDR3 bases: TGCGCCAGCAGACCTCCGGGGACAGGGGACAATGAGCAGTTCTTC.

This clone came up a few times. This rearrangement joins TRBV5-5 to TRBJ2-7; D is ambiguous. The germline V and J ends were trimmed by 2 bases and 0 bases, with 6 bases remaining between them. Germline V gene data show CDR1 as SGHKS and CDR2 as YYEKEE (reference sequence). The CDR3 contains 13 residues. CDR3 nucleotide sequence: TGTGCCAGCAGCTTTGACTTCTCCTACGAGCAGTACTTC. As protein: CASSFDFSYEQYF.